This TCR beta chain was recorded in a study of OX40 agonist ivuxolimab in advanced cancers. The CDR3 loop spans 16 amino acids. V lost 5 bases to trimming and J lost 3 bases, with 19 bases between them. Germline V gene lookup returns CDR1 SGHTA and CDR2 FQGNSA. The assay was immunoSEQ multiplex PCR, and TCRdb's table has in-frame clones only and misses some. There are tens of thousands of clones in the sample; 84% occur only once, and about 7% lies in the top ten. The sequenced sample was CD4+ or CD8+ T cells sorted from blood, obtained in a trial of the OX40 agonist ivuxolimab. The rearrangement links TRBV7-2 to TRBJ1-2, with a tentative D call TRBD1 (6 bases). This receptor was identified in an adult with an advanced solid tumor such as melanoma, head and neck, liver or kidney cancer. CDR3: CASSLNNVQGHYGYTF. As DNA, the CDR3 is TGTGCCAGCAGCCTAAACAATGTACAGGGACACTATGGCTACACCTTC.